This T cell receptor beta chain derives from a study of vaccination and CD4 T cells after COVID-19. Concerning this clonotype itself: Antigen specificity is unknown.

Noted treatment: 10-day PBMC culture with coronavirus spike peptide pools or control peptides (ViraFEST assay). The V gene's germline CDR1 is SNHLY and CDR2 FYNNEI. Trimming removed 8 bases from V and 1 base from J, with 14 bases in between. CDR3 length equals 14 residues. Cultured CD4+ T-cell DNA underwent Oncomine TCR Beta short-read sequencing. TCRdb re-analysed the PCR reads in MiXCR, keeping a single row per CDR3 protein. The repertoire holds some 25,000 distinct CDR3 sequences, with 45% to 50% as singletons. The origin of this receptor is a human donor who had recovered from COVID-19. V gene TRBV2 combines with J gene TRBJ1-1; D is unclear. Sequenced material: CD4+ T cells from blood, cultured in vitro. CDR3 loop: CASEGWERNTEAFF. CDR3 nucleotides: TGTGCCAGCGAAGGTTGGGAACGGAACACTGAAGCTTTCTTT.